The entry below gives a single T cell receptor (beta chain) sequence along with its context. The CDR3 has 16 amino acids. V gave up 3 bases and J gave up 6 bases; unmatched junction bases: 8. Germline CDR1 is SGHNT and CDR2 is YYREEE (reference sequence). This sample stems from a study of OX40 agonist ivuxolimab in advanced cancers. TCRdb's table, derived via immunoSEQ multiplex PCR, lists solely in-frame clones and lacks some. Among roughly 38,000 clones listed, around 89% were seen once. The chain is built from TRBV5-4 and TRBJ1-6, with 8 bases aligning to TRBD1. The sequence derives from an adult with an advanced solid tumor such as melanoma, head and neck, liver or kidney cancer. The specimen comprised CD4+ or CD8+ T cells sorted from blood, sampled in a trial of the OX40 agonist ivuxolimab. CDR3 in amino acids: CASSSDIGQGNSPLHF. CDR3 DNA: TGTGCCAGCAGCTCAGATATTGGACAGGGTAATTCACCCCTCCACTTT.